Listed below are T cell receptor beta chains from one sample, sequenced in a study of TIL therapy for anti-PD-1-resistant metastatic lung cancer. Profiling relied on immunoSEQ multiplex PCR, and the TCRdb table lists in-frame clones only, not all of them. The table shows about 26,000 clones, with about 60% occurring only once. The input for sequencing was tumor tissue, taken at baseline. Source of these receptors: a woman aged 30 to 85 with non-small cell lung cancer. Both conserved end residues are trimmed from each CDR3. Some rows mark clone size as missing; the rest say once, few, many or name a class of expanded clone.

ASSFGDRVTDTQY,13,TRBV5-1,NA
ASSDSIWGVSNQPQH,15,TRBV6-4,few
ASSEASRLAGGEQY,14,TRBV2,NA
SVVVRLSSYEQY,12,TRBV29-1,NA
ASSLWGVLNTEAF,13,TRBV13,once
ASSPSRQVGETQY,13,TRBV5-6,NA
ASSSATRVGNTIY,13,TRBV28,few
ASSDYKVGREVTQY,14,TRBV6-1,NA
ASSPGLAPLEQY,12,TRBV18,few
ASGRGYEQY,9,TRBV6-5,few
ARQGKGYT,8,TRBV2,few